The T cell receptor beta chain described here comes from a study of beta chain features in type 1 diabetes. Study-wide background: Sorted cell examination encompassed 85 million to 130 million cells across all samples.

This clone was seen a few times. Its specificity is not known. Sort purity for all populations was recorded as exceeding 98%. The CDR3 runs 19 residues. Trimming cost V 5 bases and J 1 base; bases outside gene matches: 12. Germline loops: CDR1 MNHEY, CDR2 SMNVEV (reference sequence). Findings and caveats of the study: The study found moderately but significantly shorter TCRB CDR3s in all four CD4+ subsets of Type 1 diabetes patients. Relative to healthy donors, patients appeared to have naive, central memory and Treg TCRB repertoires that were more similar.

What was sequenced were expressed TCRB transcripts, since all of the isolated RNA had been reverse transcribed. Around 4 million reads per sample were averaged for naive, central memory and regulatory samples. The data were produced by immunoSEQ multiplex PCR, yet TCRdb's version contains in-frame clones alone and is incomplete. The sample lists about 240,000 clones; approximately 15% were seen once. The genes are TRBV27 and TRBJ2-2; 11 bases are shared with TRBD1. Input material: naive CD4+ T cells from blood. This TCR was sampled from a man in his thirties or forties with type 1 diabetes. CDR3 in amino acids: CASSVFRDRGRRNTGELFF. CDR3 nucleotides: TGTGCCAGCAGTGTATTCCGGGACAGGGGGAGACGGAACACCGGGGAGCTGTTTTTT.